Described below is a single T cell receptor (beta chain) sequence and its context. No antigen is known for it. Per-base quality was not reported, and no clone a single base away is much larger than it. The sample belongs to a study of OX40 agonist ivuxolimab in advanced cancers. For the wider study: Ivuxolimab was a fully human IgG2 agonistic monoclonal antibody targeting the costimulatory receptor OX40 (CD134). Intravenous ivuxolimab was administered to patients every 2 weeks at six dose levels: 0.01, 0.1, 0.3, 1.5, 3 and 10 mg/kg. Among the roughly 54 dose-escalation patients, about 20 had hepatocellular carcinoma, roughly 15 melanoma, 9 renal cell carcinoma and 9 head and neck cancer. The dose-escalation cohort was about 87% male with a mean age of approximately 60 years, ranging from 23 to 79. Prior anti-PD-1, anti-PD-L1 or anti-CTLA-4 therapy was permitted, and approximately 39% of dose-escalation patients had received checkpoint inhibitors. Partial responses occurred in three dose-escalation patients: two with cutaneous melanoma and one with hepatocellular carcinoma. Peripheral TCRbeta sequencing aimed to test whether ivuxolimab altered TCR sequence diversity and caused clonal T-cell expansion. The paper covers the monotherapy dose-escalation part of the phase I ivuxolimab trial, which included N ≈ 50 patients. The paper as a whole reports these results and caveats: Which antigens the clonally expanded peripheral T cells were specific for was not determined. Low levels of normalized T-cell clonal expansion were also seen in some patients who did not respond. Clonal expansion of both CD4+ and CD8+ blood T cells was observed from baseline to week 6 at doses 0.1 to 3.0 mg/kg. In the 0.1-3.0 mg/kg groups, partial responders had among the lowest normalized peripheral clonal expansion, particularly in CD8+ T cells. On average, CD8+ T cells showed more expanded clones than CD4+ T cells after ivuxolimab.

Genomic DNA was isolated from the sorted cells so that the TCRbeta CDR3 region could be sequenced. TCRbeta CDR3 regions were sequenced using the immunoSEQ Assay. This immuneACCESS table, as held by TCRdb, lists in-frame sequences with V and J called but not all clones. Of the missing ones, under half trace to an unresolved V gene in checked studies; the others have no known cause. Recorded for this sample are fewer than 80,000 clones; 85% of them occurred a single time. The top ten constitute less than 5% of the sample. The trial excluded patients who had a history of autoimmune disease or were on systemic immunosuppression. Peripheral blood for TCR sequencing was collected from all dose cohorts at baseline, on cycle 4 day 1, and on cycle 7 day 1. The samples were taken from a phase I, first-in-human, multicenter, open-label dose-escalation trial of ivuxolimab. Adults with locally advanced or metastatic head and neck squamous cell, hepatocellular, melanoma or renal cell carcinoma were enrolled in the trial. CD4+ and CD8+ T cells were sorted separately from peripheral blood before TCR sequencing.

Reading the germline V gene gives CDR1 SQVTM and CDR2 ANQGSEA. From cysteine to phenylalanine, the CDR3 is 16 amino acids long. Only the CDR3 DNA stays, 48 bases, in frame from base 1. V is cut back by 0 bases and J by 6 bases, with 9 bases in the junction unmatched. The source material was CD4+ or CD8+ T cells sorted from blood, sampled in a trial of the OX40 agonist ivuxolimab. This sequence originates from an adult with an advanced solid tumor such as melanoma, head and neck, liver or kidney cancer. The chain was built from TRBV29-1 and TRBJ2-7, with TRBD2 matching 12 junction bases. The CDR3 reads CSVEDLAGGPWSEQYF. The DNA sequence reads TGCAGCGTTGAAGATCTAGCGGGAGGGCCGTGGTCCGAGCAGTACTTC.